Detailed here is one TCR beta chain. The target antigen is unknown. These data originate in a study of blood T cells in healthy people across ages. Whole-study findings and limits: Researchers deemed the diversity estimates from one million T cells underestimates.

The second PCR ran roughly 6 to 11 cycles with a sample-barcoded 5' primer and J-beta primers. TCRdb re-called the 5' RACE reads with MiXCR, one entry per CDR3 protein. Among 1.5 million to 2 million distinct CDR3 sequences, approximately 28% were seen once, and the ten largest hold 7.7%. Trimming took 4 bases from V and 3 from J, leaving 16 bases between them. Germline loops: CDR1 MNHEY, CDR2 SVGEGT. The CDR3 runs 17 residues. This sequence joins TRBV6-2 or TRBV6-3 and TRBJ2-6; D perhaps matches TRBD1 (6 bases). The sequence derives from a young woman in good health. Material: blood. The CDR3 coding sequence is TGTGCCAGCAGTTTACAGGGTAGCGCGGTTGGGGCCAACGTCCTGACTTTC. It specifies CASSLQGSAVGANVLTF.